Following are 27 T cell receptor beta chains from one sample sequenced in a study of cytomegalovirus exposure and HLA in healthy donors (dated by TCRdb to 2015 to 2018). Library preparation employed the immunoSEQ multiplex PCR assay. The multiplex PCR relied on a mix of 60 forward primers for TCR Vbeta segments and 13 reverse primers for TCR Jbeta segments. This is the immuneACCESS table as TCRdb keeps it, with only in-frame sequences that have V and J called. A part of the clones is gone; compared with another copy, unresolved V genes explain less than half, and the rest is unexplained. Recorded for this sample are more than 75,000 clones; about 80% of them occurred a single time. Jointly, the top ten make up around 2.5% of the sample. The sequencing input was PBMCs. The receptors come from a man between 25 and 39 years old in good health and CMV-seronegative.

This clone appeared a few times. The CDR3 DNA reads TGTGCCAGCAGCTCCCCCCTAGCGGAACCCTTCAATGAGCAGTTCTTC. This gives the protein CASSSPLAEPFNEQFF. The chain joins TRBV11-1 to TRBJ2-1; 7 bases fit TRBD2. The CDR3 totals 16 residues. Germline CDR1 SGHAT, CDR2 FQDESV (reference sequence). Trimming took 4 bases from V and 6 from J; bases not matched to a gene: 12.

V and J are TRBV29-1 and TRBJ2-2, with a tentative D call TRBD2 (6 bases). Trimming removed 6 bases at V and 6 bases at J, with 20 bases between. The germline gives CDR1 SQVTM, CDR2 ANQGSEA. The CDR3 loop spans 15 amino acids. In nucleotides, the CDR3 is TGCAGCGTGACCGGGGACTTACTACGTCCCGGGGAGCTGTTTTTT. Protein product: CSVTGDLLRPGELFF.

This chain joins TRBV28 and TRBJ2-2, with D possibly being TRBD1 (6 bases). CDR3 size: 13 residues. Looked up from germline, CDR1 is MDHEN and CDR2 is SYDVKM. The CDR3 sequence: CASGAGNTGELFF. CDR3 nucleotides: TGTGCATCAGGGGCTGGGAACACCGGGGAGCTGTTTTTT.

The J gene is TRBJ1-1, the V gene TRBV5-6; D unresolved. The germline V and J ends were trimmed by 0 bases and 7 bases, with 4 bases remaining between them. The CDR3 loop spans 11 amino acids. Looked up from germline, CDR1 is SGHDT and CDR2 is YYEEEE. The CDR3 loop is CASSLGSEAFF. CDR3 nucleotides: TGTGCCAGCAGCTTGGGGAGTGAAGCTTTCTTT.

The V gene is TRBV12-5, the J gene TRBJ1-6; 7 nucleotides align to TRBD1. This CDR3 is 14 amino acids long. Per the germline V gene, CDR1 is LGHNT and CDR2 is FRNRAP. With 5 bases clipped from V and 7 bases from J, the junction kept 5 bases outside the gene matches. The CDR3 DNA reads as TGTGCTAGTGGTAACCAGGGGGAGAATTCACCCCTCCACTTT. Its translation: CASGNQGENSPLHF. The full variable domain, in which reference TRBV12-5 and TRBJ1-6 provide the parts outside the CDR3, is DARVTQTPRHKVTEMGQEVTMRCQPILGHNTVFWYRQTMMQGLELLAYFRNRAPLDDSGMPKDRFSAEMPDATLATLKIQPSEPRDSAVYFCASGNQGENSPLHFGNGTRLTVT.

The rearrangement joins TRBV4-3 to TRBJ2-3; D perhaps matches TRBD2 (5 bases). CDR1 and CDR2 (germline): LGHNA, YSLEER. This CDR3 is 15 amino acids long. The V and J ends lost 1 base and 6 bases respectively, with 14 bases between them. CDR3 DNA sequence: TGCGCCAGCAGCCAAGGGACGGGGTCCTGGGATACGCAGTATTTT. Translation: CASSQGTGSWDTQYF.

The chain has TRBV5-1 and TRBJ2-1; TRBD1 is a possible D gene (6 bases). The CDR3 spans 13 residues. Per the germline V gene, CDR1 is SGHRS and CDR2 is YFSETQ. V dropped 3 bases and J dropped 4 bases, with 8 bases sitting between them. This CDR3 is CASSSTGYNEQFF. The CDR3 DNA reads as TGCGCCAGCAGCTCGACAGGTTACAATGAGCAGTTCTTC.

The DNA of the CDR3 is TGTGCCAGCAGCTTAGCGGGGGGCACACGTCCCGGGGAGCTGTTTTTT. Translated, it gives CASSLAGGTRPGELFF. The rearrangement joins TRBV5-6 to TRBJ2-2, with TRBD2 identical over 9 bases. CDR1 SGHDT and CDR2 YYEEEE come from the germline V gene. This CDR3 contains 16 residues. After removal of 2 bases from V and 6 bases from J, the junction contained 8 bases not matched to a gene.

This clone came up a few times. The chain recombines TRBV10-3 with TRBJ2-7, with TRBD1 matching 9 bases. The CDR3 consists of 15 residues. From germline, CDR1 is ENHRY and CDR2 SYGVKD. After removal of 3 bases from V and 5 bases from J, the junction contained 8 bases not matched to a gene. CDR3 coding DNA: TGTGCCATCAGTGACACCGGGACAGGGTCACACGAGCAGTACTTC. This gives the protein CAISDTGTGSHEQYF.

The chain combines TRBV10-3 with TRBJ1-1, with 7 bases aligning to TRBD1. Germline CDR1 and CDR2: ENHRY and SYGVKD. CDR3 length: 14 amino acids. With V trimmed by 4 bases and J by 1 base, 3 bases remained unmatched. The chain's CDR3 is CAISGDSQNTEAFF. In DNA, the CDR3 is TGTGCCATCAGTGGGGACAGTCAGAACACTGAAGCTTTCTTT.

V is TRBV19 and J is TRBJ1-1, with a possible D match to TRBD1 (6 bases). CDR1 is LNHDA and CDR2 is SQIVND in the germline V gene (reference sequence). The CDR3 covers 13 residues. The V end lost 8 bases, the J end lost 1 base, and 11 bases lay between the germline ends. CDR3 DNA: TGTGCCAGTTGCATACAGGGGAACACTGAAGCTTTCTTT. Its protein is CASCIQGNTEAFF.

This clone occurred once. This rearrangement joins TRBV7-9 to TRBJ2-5, with 12 bases fitting TRBD2. In germline, CDR1 is SEHNR, CDR2 FQNEAQ (reference sequence). This CDR3 is 19 amino acids long. Unmatched junction bases numbered 18, after V lost 5 bases and J lost 5 bases. The CDR3 loop is CASSITRAPSGRARETQYF. The CDR3 nucleotides read TGTGCCAGCAGCATCACCCGAGCCCCTAGCGGGAGGGCCCGTGAGACCCAGTACTTC.

This clone was seen only once. This chain uses TRBV30 with TRBJ2-3; D remains ambiguous. Trimming removed 2 bases from V and 6 bases from J, with 6 bases in between. Germline V gene lookup returns CDR1 GTSNPN and CDR2 SVGIG (reference sequence). CDR3 size: 11 residues. CDR3 sequence: CAWSITDTQYF. CDR3 nucleotides: TGTGCCTGGAGTATTACTGATACGCAGTATTTT.

The chain recombines TRBV4-3 with TRBJ1-4, with 7 positions matching TRBD1. There are 13 residues in the CDR3. V gave up 10 bases and J gave up 1 base; unmatched junction bases: 3. Germline V gene lookup returns CDR1 LGHNA and CDR2 YSLEER. The CDR3 here is CATSGGTNEKLFF. The CDR3 region has the DNA TGCGCCACTTCAGGGGGAACTAATGAAAAACTGTTTTTT.

The CDR3 sequence: CASLLTRVAGGVKQFF. CDR3 nucleotides: TGTGCCAGCCTCCTTACCCGGGTAGCGGGAGGTGTGAAGCAGTTCTTC. The rearrangement joins TRBV7-2 to TRBJ2-1; 10 nucleotides align to TRBD2. The germline V gene encodes CDR1 SGHTA and CDR2 FQGNSA. CDR3 length: 16 amino acids. The junction had 18 bases not matched to a gene; V was cut back by 8 bases and J by 11 bases.

This clone was recorded once. V gene TRBV28 combines with J gene TRBJ1-5; D might be TRBD1 (5 bases). CDR3 length: 12 residues. Germline lookup yields CDR1 MDHEN and CDR2 SYDVKM. The V end lost 8 bases, the J end lost 1 base, and 6 bases lay between the germline ends. The CDR3 here is CASRQSNQPQHF. The CDR3 DNA follows: TGTGCCAGCCGACAGAGCAATCAGCCCCAGCATTTT.

The rearrangement joins TRBV6-6 to TRBJ2-1; 7 bases are shared with TRBD2. Germline loops: CDR1 MNHNY, CDR2 SVGAGI (reference sequence). This CDR3 is 15 amino acids long. The J segment lost 6 bases and the V segment lost 4 bases, leaving 9 bases of the junction unmatched. The CDR3 nucleotides are TGTGCCAGCAGTTCCCGTGCGGGGGAGCTCAATGAGCAGTTCTTC. Its protein product is CASSSRAGELNEQFF.

Worth noting for this clone: This sample includes further DNA sequences coding for the same CDR3. CDR3 region: CASSKACQGADEKLFF. The CDR3 bases are TGTGCCAGCAGCAAAGCATGTCAGGGGGCGGATGAAAAACTGTTTTTT. The rearrangement links TRBV21-1 to TRBJ1-4; no DNA check was done on the table's D call, TRBD1. TRBV21-1 is a known pseudogene. The CDR3 consists of 16 residues.

This clone came up once. The chain recombines TRBV4-2 with TRBJ2-3, with 7 bases fitting TRBD2. Germline V gives CDR1 LGHNA, CDR2 YNFKEQ. After removal of 1 base from V and 2 bases from J, the junction contained 6 bases not matched to a gene. This CDR3 has 16 residues. DNA for the CDR3: TGTGCCAGCAGCCAAGGCCCGAGCGGGGACACAGATACGCAGTATTTT. This encodes CASSQGPSGDTDTQYF.

The rearrangement links TRBV19 to TRBJ2-7; TRBD1 matches at 9 bases. CDR1 is LNHDA, CDR2 SQIVND, per germline (reference sequence). This CDR3 spans 16 amino acids. The trim removed 1 base at V and 5 bases at J, leaving 9 bases unmatched. CDR3 sequence reads: CASSIGDRVPNNEQYF. CDR3 DNA sequence: TGTGCCAGTAGTATAGGGGACAGGGTTCCCAACAACGAGCAGTACTTC.

This chain links TRBV20-1 with TRBJ1-2, with D maybe TRBD1 (5 bases). Trimming cost V 5 bases and J 4 bases, with 8 bases left between them. This CDR3 is 11 amino acids long. Germline-derived CDR1 and CDR2 are DFQATT and SNEGSKA (reference sequence). Here the CDR3 DNA reads TGCAGTGCTTCGGGACTCTATGGCTACACCTTC. This encodes CSASGLYGYTF.

The chain joins TRBV11-2 to TRBJ1-4, with D maybe TRBD1 (5 bases). This CDR3 comprises 15 residues. CDR1 and CDR2 (germline): SGHAT, FQNNGV. Trimming shortened V by 5 bases and J by 0 bases, and 10 bases separated the two germline ends. DNA for the CDR3: TGTGCCAGCAGCAGAGAGACAGCAACTAATGAAAAACTGTTTTTT. Its translation: CASSRETATNEKLFF.

The chain is built from TRBV28 and TRBJ2-7; TRBD2 matches 10 bases. The germline gives CDR1 MDHEN, CDR2 SYDVKM. V was pared by 2 bases and J by 5 bases, with 3 bases of the junction left unmatched. CDR3 length equals 14 residues. The CDR3, as DNA: TGTGCCAGCAGTTTAGCCCTAGCGGGAGACGAGCAGTACTTC. Its protein product is CASSLALAGDEQYF.

V gene TRBV28 combines with J gene TRBJ1-6, with TRBD1 as a possible D gene (5 bases). From germline, CDR1 is MDHEN and CDR2 SYDVKM. V dropped 3 bases and J dropped 7 bases, with 13 bases sitting between them. There are 15 residues in the CDR3. This CDR3 reads CASSFGGRKNSPLHF. DNA of the CDR3: TGTGCCAGCAGTTTTGGGGGGAGAAAGAATTCACCCCTCCACTTT.

The rearrangement uses TRBV7-8 and TRBJ1-2; D gene ambiguous. Germline V gives CDR1 SGHVS, CDR2 FQNEAQ. V lost 3 bases and J lost 4, with 15 bases in between. The CDR3 runs 15 residues. Here the CDR3 DNA reads TGTGCCAGCAGCTTTGAATACTCGGAGAGCTATGGCTACACCTTC. Protein: CASSFEYSESYGYTF.

The chain is built from TRBV4-3 and TRBJ1-5; possibly TRBD1 for D (6 bases). This CDR3 has 13 amino acids. V was shortened by 0 bases and J by 9 bases, with 9 bases between the two germline ends. Germline lookup yields CDR1 LGHNA and CDR2 YSLEER. Written as DNA, the CDR3 is TGCGCCAGCAGCCAAGAACAGGGTGGGCCCCAGCATTTT. This codes for CASSQEQGGPQHF.

The chain couples TRBV18 to TRBJ1-3; D unresolved. This CDR3 is built from 12 residues. The germline CDR1 and CDR2 sequences are KGHSH and LQKENI. The V and J ends lost 0 bases and 11 bases respectively, with 8 bases between them. In DNA form, the CDR3 reads TGTGCCAGCTCACCACCGGAGGAAGCCATATATTTT. The encoded protein is CASSPPEEAIYF. Looking up the rest from reference TRBV18 and TRBJ1-3 gives the full variable domain: NAGVMQNPRHLVRRRGQEARLRCSPMKGHSHVYWYRQLPEEGLKFMVYLQKENIIDESGMPKERFSAEFPKEGPSILRIQQVVRGDSAAYFCASSPPEEAIYFGEGSWLTVV.